This TCR beta chain was documented in a study of blood T cells in healthy people across ages. Together with a sample-barcoded 5' primer, a J-beta primer mix was included in a second PCR lasting about 6 to 11 cycles. TCRdb reanalysed the 5' RACE reads using MiXCR and keeps one entry per CDR3 protein. The repertoire consists of some 290,000 distinct CDR3 sequences, with 25% to 30% occurring once and the leading ten covering approximately 30%. General study findings and limits: Bulk PBMC profiling left naive and antigen-experienced comparisons inconclusive. Diversity of TCR beta per million T cells declined in a roughly linear way with age.

There were at least 5.5 micrograms of total RNA extracted from every sample. The CDR3 has 14 amino acids. The J segment lost 7 bases and the V segment lost 3 bases, leaving 8 bases of the junction unmatched. Germline CDR1 SGHRS, CDR2 YFSETQ. In this sample, this clonotype turned up a few times. Its antigen is as yet unknown. Sequencing used blood. The TCR was taken from a woman aged 70-85 years in good health. The chain links TRBV5-1 to TRBJ1-1; 8 bases fit TRBD1. The chain's CDR3 is CASSSGTGQGEAFF. CDR3 nucleotides: TGCGCCAGCAGCTCGGGGACAGGTCAGGGTGAAGCTTTCTTT.